The 5 T cell receptor beta chains given below trace back to one sample, sequenced in a study of T cells in women clearing cervical HPV infection. Data came from immunoSEQ multiplex PCR; TCRdb stores just in-frame clones and leaves some out. Recorded for this sample: around 39,000 clones. Sequencing used blood buffy coat. The receptor set was obtained from a woman aged 18 to 75 with a cervical HPV16 infection that either progressed to CIN3+ or cleared (not recorded which).

As regards this clone: The read halts 3 residues ahead of the CDR3 end, with the missing end drawn from the germline J gene. V usage is TRBV28 and J usage is TRBJ2-1; 7 bases are a match to TRBD1. V was pared by 4 bases and J by 5 bases, with 5 bases of the junction left unmatched. Germline V gene lookup returns CDR1 MDHEN and CDR2 SYDVKM. This CDR3 has 14 amino acids. CDR3 DNA, as far as it was read: TGTGCCAGCAGTTCCCGACAGGGAAACAATGAG. Its protein is CASSSRQGNNE. The whole CDR3 reads CASSSRQGNNEQFF.

With regard to this clone: The read gets to within 3 residues of the CDR3 end, and the germline J gene fills in the rest. The gene calls are TRBV19 and TRBJ1-6, with a possible D match to TRBD1 (6 bases). Trimming stripped 5 bases from V and 8 bases from J, with 10 bases between. Germline values: CDR1 LNHDA, CDR2 SQIVND (reference sequence). The CDR3 consists of 13 residues. The CDR3 loop reads CASSAGVYSPLHF. The covered CDR3 bases are TGTGCCAGTAGTGCAGGGGTCTATTCACCC.

The CDR3 sequence: CASSERQGRGVNEYTF. CDR3 DNA, as far as it was read: TGTGCCAGCAGTGAAAGGCAGGGGAGAGGAGTCAATGAA. The chain carries TRBV2 and TRBJ1-2, with D perhaps TRBD1 (6 bases). The sequenced fragment ends 3 residues before the CDR3 boundary, so the rest is inferred from the germline J gene. The CDR3 covers 16 residues. Germline values: CDR1 SNHLY, CDR2 FYNNEI. Full variable domain (remainder filled in from reference TRBV2 and TRBJ1-2): EPEVTQTPSHQVTQMGQEVILRCVPISNHLYFYWYRQILGQKVEFLVSFYNNEISEKSEIFDDQFSVERPDGSNFTLKIRSTKLEDSAMYFCASSERQGRGVNEYTFGSGTRLTVV.

Comments on this clone: The read terminates 3 residues before the CDR3 end, so the remaining end is supplied by the germline J gene. The V and J genes are TRBV19 and TRBJ1-6; tentatively, D is TRBD1 (5 bases). The CDR3 totals 13 residues. V lost 3 bases, J lost 12 bases, and 12 bases lay in between. Per germline, CDR1 LNHDA and CDR2 SQIVND (reference sequence). The CDR3 region is CASSIGGVQPLHF. The covered CDR3 bases are TGTGCCAGTAGTATCGGGGGGGTGCAACCC.

As for this clone: Read data end 3 residues before the CDR3 end; the end is taken from the germline J gene. The chain carries TRBV7-9 and TRBJ2-3, with D possibly matching TRBD2 (6 bases). The V gene's germline CDR1 is SEHNR and CDR2 FQNEAQ (reference sequence). The CDR3 extends over 14 amino acids. V lost 4 bases and J 5 bases, leaving 13 bases between the germline ends. The CDR3 is CASSWGVQQDTQYF. Incomplete CDR3 DNA: TGTGCCAGCAGCTGGGGGGTACAACAAGATACG. Based on the CDR3 plus reference TRBV7-9 and TRBJ2-3, the full variable domain is DTGVSQNPRHKITKRGQNVTFRCDPISEHNRLYWYRQTLGQGPEFLTYFQNEAQLEKSRLLSDRFSAERPKGSFSTLEIQRTEQGDSAMYLCASSWGVQQDTQYFGPGTRLTVL.